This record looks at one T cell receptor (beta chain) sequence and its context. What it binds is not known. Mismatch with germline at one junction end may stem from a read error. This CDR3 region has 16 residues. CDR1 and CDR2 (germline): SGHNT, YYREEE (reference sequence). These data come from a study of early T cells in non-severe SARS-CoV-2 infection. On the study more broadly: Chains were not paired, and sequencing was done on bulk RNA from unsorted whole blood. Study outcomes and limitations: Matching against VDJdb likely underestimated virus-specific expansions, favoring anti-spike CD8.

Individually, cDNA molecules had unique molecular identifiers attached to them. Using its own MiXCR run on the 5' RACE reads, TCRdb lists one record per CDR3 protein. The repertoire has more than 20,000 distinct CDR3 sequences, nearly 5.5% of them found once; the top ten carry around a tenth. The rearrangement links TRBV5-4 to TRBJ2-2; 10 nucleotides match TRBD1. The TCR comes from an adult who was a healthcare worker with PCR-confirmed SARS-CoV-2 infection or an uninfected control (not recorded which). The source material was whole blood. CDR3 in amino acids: CASSTRQGANIGELFF. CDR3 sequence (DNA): TGTGCCAGCAGCACCAGACAGGGGGCAAACATCGGGGAGCTGTTTTTT.